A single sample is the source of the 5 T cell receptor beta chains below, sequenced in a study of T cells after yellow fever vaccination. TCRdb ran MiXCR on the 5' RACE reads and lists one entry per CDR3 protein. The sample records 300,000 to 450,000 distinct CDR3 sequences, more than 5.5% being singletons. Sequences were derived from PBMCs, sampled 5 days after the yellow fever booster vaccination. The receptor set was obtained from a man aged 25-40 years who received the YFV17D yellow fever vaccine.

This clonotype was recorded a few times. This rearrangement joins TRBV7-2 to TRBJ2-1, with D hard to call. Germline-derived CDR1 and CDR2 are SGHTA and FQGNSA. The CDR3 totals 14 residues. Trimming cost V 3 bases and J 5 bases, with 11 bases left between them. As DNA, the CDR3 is TGTGCCAGCAGCTTGGTTCAGGTTAACAATGAGCAGTTCTTC. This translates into CASSLVQVNNEQFF.

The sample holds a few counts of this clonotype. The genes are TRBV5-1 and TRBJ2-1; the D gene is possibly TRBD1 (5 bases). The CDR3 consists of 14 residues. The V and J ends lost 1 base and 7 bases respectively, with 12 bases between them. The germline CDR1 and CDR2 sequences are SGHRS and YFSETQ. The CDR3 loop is CASSLTGDWNEQFF. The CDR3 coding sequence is TGCGCCAGCAGCTTGACAGGAGACTGGAATGAGCAGTTCTTC.

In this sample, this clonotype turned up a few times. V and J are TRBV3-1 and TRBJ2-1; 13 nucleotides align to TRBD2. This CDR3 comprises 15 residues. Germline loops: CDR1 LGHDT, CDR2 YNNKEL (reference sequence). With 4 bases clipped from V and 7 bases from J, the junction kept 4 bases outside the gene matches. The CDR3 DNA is TGTGCCAGCAGCCGGACTAGCGGGAGTATAAATGAGCAGTTCTTC. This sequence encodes CASSRTSGSINEQFF.

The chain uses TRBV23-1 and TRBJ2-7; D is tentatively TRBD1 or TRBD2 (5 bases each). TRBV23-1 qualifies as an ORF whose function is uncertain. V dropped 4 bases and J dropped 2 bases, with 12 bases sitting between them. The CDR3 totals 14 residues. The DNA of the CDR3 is TGCGCCAGCAGTCGAGGGACGGTGACCTACGAGCAGTACTTC. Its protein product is CASSRGTVTYEQYF.

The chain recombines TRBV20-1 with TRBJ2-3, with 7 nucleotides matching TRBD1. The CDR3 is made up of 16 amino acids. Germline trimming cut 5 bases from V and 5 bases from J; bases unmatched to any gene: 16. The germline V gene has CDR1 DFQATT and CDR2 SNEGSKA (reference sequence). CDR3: CSAPNPYKGAGDTQYF. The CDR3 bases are TGCAGTGCTCCGAACCCATATAAGGGGGCAGGAGATACGCAGTATTTT.